Listed here is a single TCR beta chain. The CDR3 totals 17 residues. Trimming took 0 bases from V and 0 from J; bases not matched to a gene: 7. Per germline, CDR1 MNHEY and CDR2 SVGAGI. The data originate from a study of T cells in Graves' hyperthyroidism and ophthalmopathy. RNA transcripts served as the template for amplifying TCR beta CDR3 regions. HTBI primers were used for first-round RT-PCR of the TCR CDR3. TCRdb recomputed calls from the multiplex PCR reads with MiXCR, one row per CDR3 protein. The repertoire holds a few hundred thousand distinct CDR3 sequences, with roughly an eighth as singletons.

The source material was blood. The V and J genes are TRBV6-5 and TRBJ1-2; 7 nucleotides agree with TRBD1. This TCR came from a woman between 18 and 29 years old with Graves' hyperthyroidism. The CDR3 here is CASSYSPQTGSNYGYTF. The CDR3 DNA sequence: TGTGCCAGCAGTTACTCGCCTCAGACAGGGTCTAACTATGGCTACACCTTC.